This is a list of T cell receptor beta chains from one sample in a study of type 1 and type 2 diabetes patients. TCRdb ran MiXCR on the multiplex PCR reads and lists one entry per CDR3 protein. This table has 250,000 or so distinct CDR3 sequences, approximately 45% appearing once. The specimen was peripheral blood mononuclear cells (PBMCs). The source is a young man with type 2 diabetes. Each CDR3 is given with its conserved first and last residue. A D gene is named only where the DNA matches it firmly. Clone size, where shown, is once, few, many, or a class for clones that have expanded.

j_gene | v_gene | d_gene | abundance | CDR3aa | CDR3nt
TRBJ1-5 | TRBV12-3/TRBV12-4 | . | . | CASSLNDQPQHF | TGTGCCAGCAGTCTGAATGATCAGCCCCAGCATTTT
TRBJ2-7 | TRBV10-3 | . | . | CAITGDLVSEQYF | TGTGCCATCACTGGGGACCTAGTCTCCGAGCAGTACTTC
TRBJ1-2 | TRBV7-2 | TRBD1 | . | CASSLTGQGPYGYTF | TGTGCCAGCAGCTTAACGGGACAGGGACCCTATGGCTACACCTTC
TRBJ2-7 | TRBV5-8 | TRBD1 | . | CASSFTGGIYEQYF | TGTGCCAGCAGCTTCACAGGGGGCATATACGAGCAGTACTTC
TRBJ2-1 | TRBV10-3 | . | few | CAIRGGKGDEQFF | TGTGCCATCAGAGGGGGTAAGGGCGATGAGCAGTTCTTC
TRBJ2-3 | TRBV7-3 | TRBD2 | . | CASSSSGADTDTQYF | TGTGCCAGCAGCTCTAGCGGGGCCGACACAGATACGCAGTATTTT
TRBJ1-6 | TRBV6-5 | . | . | CASGENNSPLHF | TGTGCCAGCGGGGAGAATAATTCACCCCTCCACTTT
TRBJ1-1 | TRBV19 | . | few | CASSPLGTGEAFF | TGTGCCAGTAGTCCCTTAGGAACCGGTGAAGCTTTCTTT
TRBJ1-1 | TRBV7-2 | TRBD1 | . | CASSTRTGFTEAFF | TGTGCCAGCAGCACACGGACAGGGTTCACTGAAGCTTTCTTT
TRBJ2-7 | TRBV2 | . | many | CASSDPPVHPWGYEQYF | TGTGCCAGCAGTGACCCCCCCGTACACCCTTGGGGCTACGAGCAGTACTTC
TRBJ1-1 | TRBV19 | . | few | CASSIDPGQLEAFF | TGTGCCAGTAGTATAGATCCCGGACAGCTTGAAGCTTTCTTT
TRBJ2-1 | TRBV7-6 | . | . | CASSLFIKLGDEQFF | TGTGCCAGCAGCTTATTTATCAAGTTGGGCGATGAGCAGTTCTTC
TRBJ2-7 | TRBV30 | . | . | CAWSVGRTGERYF | TGTGCCTGGAGTGTAGGCAGGACCGGCGAGCGGTACTTC
TRBJ2-1 | TRBV20-1 | . | . | CSARPFGEAWYNEQFF | TGCAGTGCTAGACCCTTCGGCGAGGCATGGTACAATGAGCAGTTCTTC
TRBJ2-7 | TRBV6-5 | TRBD1 | . | CASSYSSRQGGGEQYF | TGTGCCAGCAGTTACTCGAGCCGACAGGGGGGTGGCGAGCAGTACTTC